Listed below are T cell receptor beta chains from one sample, sequenced in a study of T cell responses to AZD1222 COVID-19 vaccine. Sequenced by immunoSEQ multiplex PCR; TCRdb stores in-frame clones only, minus some. The sample yields under 200,000 clones, more than 70% seen once. This specimen was peripheral blood, taken 28 days after the second AZD1222 dose. All receptors derive from an adult who received the AZD1222 COVID-19 vaccine. Each CDR3 is given with its conserved first and last residue. A D gene is named only where the DNA matches it firmly. Expanded clones are given a class, and other clones once, few, many or no size at all.

D,V,size,J,DNA,CDR3
-,TRBV7-2,-,TRBJ1-6,TGTGCCAGCAGCTTAGGGCAACGATCACCCCTCCACTTT,CASSLGQRSPLHF
TRBD2,TRBV3-1/TRBV3-2,few,TRBJ2-5,TGTGCCAGCAGCCCAGCGGGGGAGGGCGTGACCCAGTACTTC,CASSPAGEGVTQYF
-,TRBV21-1,-,TRBJ2-1,TGTGCCAGCAGCCTTCGGACAGATTACAATGAGCAGTTCTTC,CASSLRTDYNEQFF
TRBD2,TRBV18,-,TRBJ2-7,TGTGCCAGCTCCCTAAAAGCGGGGTTCGAGCAGTACTTC,CASSLKAGFEQYF
-,TRBV19,-,TRBJ1-5,TGTGCCAGTAGTATAGATCCCGGGATCGGTCAGCCCCAGCATTTT,CASSIDPGIGQPQHF
-,TRBV30,-,TRBJ1-1,TGTGCCTGGAATCTACTTTCAGGAGCGGCCAGCGGGGCTGAAGCTTTCTTT,CAWNLLSGAASGAEAFF
-,TRBV19,-,TRBJ1-6,TGTGCCAGTAGTATGATCCATTCACCCCTCCACTTT,CASSMIHSPLHF
TRBD1,TRBV19,-,TRBJ2-4,TGTGCCAGTAGTATAGATCCCCCGGACAGGGGCGGGGCCAAAAACATTCAGTACTTC,CASSIDPPDRGGAKNIQYF
-,TRBV19,-,TRBJ1-5,TGTGCCAGTAGTATGGGGGGGCAGCCCCAGCATTTT,CASSMGGQPQHF
-,TRBV6-5,-,TRBJ2-1,TGTGCCAGCAGACCAGGCGACGGTGAGCAGTTCTTC,CASRPGDGEQFF
TRBD2,TRBV9,-,TRBJ2-2,TGTGCCAGCAGCGCTTTAGCGGGAGCGGACACCGGGGAGCTGTTTTTT,CASSALAGADTGELFF
TRBD2,TRBV2,-,TRBJ2-3,TGTGCCAGCAGTGATAGGGGAGGGCGGTCAGATACGCAGTATTTT,CASSDRGGRSDTQYF
-,TRBV28,-,TRBJ1-5,TGTGCCAGCAGTTTATTAGGGGGACATCAGCCCCAGCATTTT,CASSLLGGHQPQHF
-,TRBV2,once,TRBJ2-3,TGTGCCAGCAGGGGCGGGGCTAGCACAGATACGCAGTATTTT,CASRGGASTDTQYF
TRBD1,TRBV25-1,-,TRBJ1-2,TGTGCCAGCAGTGGGGACAGGACGGGAGGCTACACCTTC,CASSGDRTGGYTF
-,TRBV15,once,TRBJ1-5,TGTGCCACCGAGCGAGACAATAGCAATCAGCCCCAGCATTTT,CATERDNSNQPQHF
-,TRBV7-6,few,TRBJ2-2,TGTGCCAGCAGCGAACGGAACACCGGGGAGCTGTTTTTT,CASSERNTGELFF